This T cell receptor (beta chain) was captured by sequencing in a study of blood T cell repertoires in COVID-19. TCRdb keeps only in-frame clones here, not all; method: immunoSEQ multiplex PCR. The sample has approximately 190,000 clones, about four fifths seen once. Sequences were obtained from peripheral blood. This TCR derives from a woman in her thirties or forties with acute or convalescent COVID-19.

The CDR3 DNA reads TGTGCCAGCAGGGCATTGGTGAATTCACCCCTCCACTTT. Its protein product is CASRALVNSPLHF. The chain links TRBV6-4 to TRBJ1-6; the D is unclear. The CDR3 length is 13 residues. The V and J ends lost 6 bases and 7 bases respectively, with 10 bases between them. The germline V gene encodes CDR1 MRHNA and CDR2 SNTAGT.